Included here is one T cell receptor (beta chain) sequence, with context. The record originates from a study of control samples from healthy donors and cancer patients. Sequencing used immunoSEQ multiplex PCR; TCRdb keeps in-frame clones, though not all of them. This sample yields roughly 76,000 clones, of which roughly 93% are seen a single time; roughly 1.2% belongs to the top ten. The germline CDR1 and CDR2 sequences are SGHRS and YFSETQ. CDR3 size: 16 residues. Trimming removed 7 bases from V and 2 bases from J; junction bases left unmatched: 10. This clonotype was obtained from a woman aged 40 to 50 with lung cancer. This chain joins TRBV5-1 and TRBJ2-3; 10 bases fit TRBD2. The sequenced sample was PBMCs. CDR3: CASRPQLAGNTDTQYF. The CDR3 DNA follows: TGCGCCAGCCGACCGCAACTAGCGGGGAACACAGATACGCAGTATTTT. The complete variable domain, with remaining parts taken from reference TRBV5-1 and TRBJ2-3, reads KAGVTQTPRYLIKTRGQQVTLSCSPISGHRSVSWYQQTPGQGLQFLFEYFSETQRNKGNFPGRFSGRQFSNSRSEMNVSTLELGDSALYLCASRPQLAGNTDTQYFGPGTRLTVL.